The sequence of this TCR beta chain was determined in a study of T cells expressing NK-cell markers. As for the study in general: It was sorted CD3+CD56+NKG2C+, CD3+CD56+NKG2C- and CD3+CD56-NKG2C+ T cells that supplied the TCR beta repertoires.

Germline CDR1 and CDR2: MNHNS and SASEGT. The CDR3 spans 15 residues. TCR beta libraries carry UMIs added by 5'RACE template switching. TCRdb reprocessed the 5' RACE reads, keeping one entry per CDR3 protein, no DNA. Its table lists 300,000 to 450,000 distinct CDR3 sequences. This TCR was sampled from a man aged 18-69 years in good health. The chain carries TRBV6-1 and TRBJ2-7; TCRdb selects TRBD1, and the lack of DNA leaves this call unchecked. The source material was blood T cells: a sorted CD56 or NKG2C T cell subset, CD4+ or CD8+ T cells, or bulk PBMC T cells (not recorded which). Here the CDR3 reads CASSDRDRTSYEQYF.